Shown below are 7 T cell receptor beta chains from a single sample sequenced in a study of brain metastases from non-small cell lung cancer. TCRdb's copy holds only in-frame clones and misses some; the assay was immunoSEQ multiplex PCR. The sample lists 2,000 to 3,000 clones; about 85% were seen once. Material for sequencing was primary lung tumor tissue. Every receptor here comes from a donor aged 40 or older with non-small cell lung cancer.

This clone appeared a single time. V is TRBV30 and J is TRBJ2-7; 8 nucleotides line up with TRBD1. Germline CDR1 is GTSNPN and CDR2 is SVGIG (reference sequence). V dropped 5 bases and J dropped 5; count of bases not matched to a gene: 2. The CDR3 runs to 11 residues. CDR3: CAWGTGNEQYF. The CDR3 DNA reads as TGTGCCTGGGGGACAGGTAACGAGCAGTACTTC.

The chain carries TRBV9 and TRBJ2-5; a weak D match, TRBD2 (7 bases). Germline CDR1 reads SGDLS; CDR2 reads YYNGEE. This CDR3 has 14 amino acids. V lost 4 bases and J lost 5, with 15 bases in between. CDR3 DNA sequence: TGTGCCAGCAGCCGCGACGGGGGGCCGGAGACCCAGTACTTC. Translation: CASSRDGGPETQYF.

This sequence joins TRBV6-5 and TRBJ2-7; 9 bases line up with TRBD1. This CDR3 has 13 residues. From germline, CDR1 is MNHEY and CDR2 SVGAGI. The CDR3 DNA follows: TGTGTCAGTCAAGGGACAGGGAACTACGAGCAGTACTTC. Translated, it gives CVSQGTGNYEQYF.

The rearrangement uses TRBV20-1 and TRBJ2-3; 8 nucleotides line up with TRBD2. Germline V gene lookup returns CDR1 DFQATT and CDR2 SNEGSKA (reference sequence). The junction had 4 bases not matched to a gene; V was cut back by 3 bases and J by 2 bases. The CDR3 is 14 amino acids. DNA for the CDR3: TGCAGTGCTAGTCTAGCGGGCGTCACAGATACGCAGTATTTT. Residues: CSASLAGVTDTQYF.

The genes are TRBV30 and TRBJ2-4; tentative D call: TRBD2 (5 bases). CDR1 and CDR2 from the germline V gene are GTSNPN and SVGIG (reference sequence). The CDR3 spans 13 residues. Trimming took off 7 bases at V and 6 bases at J, with 16 bases between the two ends. The CDR3 spells CASNPLAGNIQYF. Here the CDR3 DNA reads TGTGCCTCGAACCCACTGGCGGGAAACATTCAGTACTTC.

The rearrangement uses TRBV6-5 and TRBJ1-5, with 11 bases aligning to TRBD1. CDR3 length: 15 amino acids. Germline V gives CDR1 MNHEY, CDR2 SVGAGI. The junction had 6 bases not matched to a gene; V was cut back by 6 bases and J by 5 bases. The CDR3 region is CASSGQGAGYQPQHF. The DNA for the CDR3 is TGTGCCAGCAGCGGACAGGGGGCAGGGTATCAGCCCCAGCATTTT.

The rearrangement joins TRBV27 to TRBJ1-2; 10 nucleotides align to TRBD1. The CDR3 extends over 13 amino acids. Germline V gene sequence: CDR1 MNHEY, CDR2 SMNVEV (reference sequence). The V gene end was trimmed by 5 bases and the J gene end by 11 bases; junction bases not matched to a gene: 8. As DNA, the CDR3 is TGTGCCAGCAGTATGAGGGACAGGGGAGGTTACACCTTC. Translated: CASSMRDRGGYTF.